The following is a TCR beta chain sequence with its context. Its specificity is unknown. Every bit of the isolated RNA underwent reverse transcription, so sequencing read expressed TCRB transcripts. Clones were sequenced by immunoSEQ multiplex PCR, and TCRdb holds only the in-frame ones, with some missing. The table shows a few hundred thousand clones, with 10% to 15% occurring only once. The source of the sample is a study of beta chain features in type 1 diabetes. Study at large: All samples together contributed 90 million to 110 million sorted cells for examination. Findings of the study overall: Cells with high TCR expression could be over-represented by cDNA sequencing.

By way of CD45RO/CCR7/CD25/CD127/CD95/CD27, the CD4+ regulatory, stem cell-like memory, central memory and naive cells were sorted. Sorted populations were all over 95% pure. CDR1 is SGHRS, CDR2 YFSETQ, per germline. Trimming cost V 0 bases and J 0 bases, with 15 bases left between them. The CDR3 has 17 amino acids. This TCR derives from a man between 18 and 29 years old in good health. The source material was naive CD4+ T cells from blood. This rearrangement joins TRBV5-1 to TRBJ2-5; D is perhaps TRBD1 (6 bases). The CDR3 DNA is TGCGCCAGCAGCTTGGGTCGTGTGACAGGCTACCAAGAGACCCAGTACTTC. Protein product: CASSLGRVTGYQETQYF.